Given below is one TCR beta chain in context. The CDR3 has 14 residues. Between the trimmed V and J ends, which lost 3 bases and 4 bases, there was a span of 13 bases. The germline gives CDR1 SGHTS, CDR2 YDEGEE. The source of the sample is a study of cytomegalovirus exposure and HLA in healthy donors. This PCR relied on a set of 60 Vbeta primers and 13 Jbeta primers. Sequencing was performed with immunoSEQ multiplex PCR; in TCRdb, only in-frame clones are kept and a portion is missing. The table lists roughly 180,000 clones, over 80% of them singletons. The gene calls are TRBV5-8 and TRBJ1-2; TRBD1 is a possible D gene (6 bases). The TCR comes from a woman between 50 and 59 years old in good health and CMV-seropositive. Material for sequencing was PBMCs. The CDR3 loop reads CASSWGGPLYGYTF. In nucleotides, the CDR3 is TGTGCCAGCAGCTGGGGGGGCCCCCTCTATGGCTACACCTTC.